This T cell receptor (beta chain) emerged from a study of T cell responses to AZD1222 COVID-19 vaccine. Study outcomes and limitations: Regions 160-218 and 743-854 dominated among vaccine-associated CD4 TCRs spanning spike. When two AZD1222 doses had been given, Spike-specific TCR breadth and depth rose.

CDR3 length equals 15 residues. V lost 4 bases to trimming and J lost 1 base, with 12 bases between them. From germline, CDR1 is SGDLS and CDR2 YYNGEE. Details on this clone: What it binds is not known.

TCRdb's table, derived via immunoSEQ multiplex PCR, lists solely in-frame clones and lacks some. This sample has approximately 80,000 clones, with over 75% found just once. This chain joins TRBV9 and TRBJ1-5, with a tentative D call TRBD1 (6 bases). Sequenced here: peripheral blood, sampled on day 0 of AZD1222 vaccination. This clonotype originated in an adult in good health. The CDR3 nucleotides are TGTGCCAGCAGCACAGGAGGGGGGAGCAATCAGCCCCAGCATTTT. Its translation is CASSTGGGSNQPQHF. The whole variable domain, remainder taken from reference TRBV9 and TRBJ1-5, is DSGVTQTPKHLITATGQRVTLRCSPRSGDLSVYWYQQSLDQGLQFLIQYYNGEERAKGNILERFSAQQFPDLHSELNLSSLELGDSALYFCASSTGGGSNQPQHFGDGTRLSIL.